What follows are 13 T cell receptor beta chains derived from one specimen sequenced in a study of CD8+ T cells in alopecia areata (dated by TCRdb to the late 2010s). To prepare the library, the immunoSEQ multiplex PCR assay was applied. RNA was extracted from all samples and reverse transcribed into cDNA, which served as template for TCR sequencing. TCRdb retrieved this table from immuneACCESS and kept in-frame rearrangements only. Not all clones are present; in checked studies, unresolved V genes account for under half, and no reason is known for the remainder. Present in this sample are about 200,000 clones, approximately 53% of which were seen just once. Jointly, the top ten make up 4.5% to 6% of the sample. Sequencing input: CD8+ T cells sorted from blood. The receptor source for this set is a human donor in good health.

This sequence joins TRBV30 and TRBJ2-1; D may be TRBD1 (5 bases). Germline V CDR1 and CDR2: GTSNPN, SVGIG (reference sequence). This CDR3 spans 14 amino acids. V dropped 3 bases and J dropped 8 bases, with 17 bases sitting between them. The CDR3 region is CAWSAGNLRDEQFF. The CDR3 coding sequence is TGTGCCTGGAGCGCAGGGAACCTTAGGGATGAGCAGTTCTTC.

This chain uses TRBV27 with TRBJ2-2, with D possibly matching TRBD2 (6 bases). Germline loops: CDR1 MNHEY, CDR2 SMNVEV (reference sequence). There are 16 residues in the CDR3. V shed 6 bases and J shed 4 bases, with 18 bases lying between them. CDR3 sequence: CASSLGGPGSTGELFF. The CDR3 coding sequence is TGTGCCAGCAGCCTAGGAGGGCCGGGGAGCACCGGGGAGCTGTTTTTT.

This clone appeared a few times. V gene TRBV19 combines with J gene TRBJ1-1; D gene uncertain. Germline loops: CDR1 LNHDA, CDR2 SQIVND (reference sequence). There are 14 residues in the CDR3. Between the trimmed V and J ends, which lost 7 bases and 3 bases, there was a span of 15 bases. CDR3 protein: CASTRWGWDTEAFF. In DNA form, the CDR3 reads TGTGCCAGTACCAGGTGGGGTTGGGACACTGAAGCTTTCTTT.

Here the CDR3 reads CASSPDRANTGELFF. DNA for the CDR3: TGTGCCAGCAGCCCGGACAGGGCTAACACCGGGGAGCTGTTTTTT. V usage is TRBV7-9 and J usage is TRBJ2-2; 8 bases line up with TRBD1. With V trimmed by 5 bases and J by 2 bases, 4 bases remained unmatched. The CDR3 has 15 amino acids. Per germline, CDR1 SEHNR and CDR2 FQNEAQ (reference sequence).

The J gene is TRBJ2-7, the V gene TRBV13; TRBD1 agrees at 7 bases. V shed 5 bases, J shed 3 bases, and the junction held 7 bases outside the gene matches. Germline CDR1 reads PRHDT; CDR2 reads FYEKMQ (reference sequence). The CDR3 is 14 residues long. The CDR3, as DNA: TGTGCCAGCAGCCATCGGGACAGCTACTACGAGCAGTACTTC. Translated: CASSHRDSYYEQYF.

In its sample, this clone was seen a few times. The V gene is TRBV11-2, the J gene TRBJ1-1, with D hard to call. CDR1 and CDR2 (germline): SGHAT, FQNNGV. V lost 7 bases and J lost 0, with 9 bases in between. The CDR3 is made up of 13 amino acids. The CDR3 loop reads CASTTALNTEAFF. CDR3 sequence (DNA): TGTGCCAGCACCACGGCTCTGAACACTGAAGCTTTCTTT.

This clone was seen only once. V usage is TRBV5-1 and J usage is TRBJ2-7, with 7 nucleotides matching TRBD1. The V gene's germline CDR1 is SGHRS and CDR2 YFSETQ. The length of the CDR3 is 14 residues. The J segment lost 5 bases and the V segment lost 2 bases, leaving 7 bases of the junction unmatched. CDR3 loop: CASSLNRQGHEQYF. The CDR3 nucleotides are TGCGCCAGCAGCTTAAACAGACAGGGCCACGAGCAGTACTTC.

This clone appeared a few times. This rearrangement joins TRBV6-1 to TRBJ1-2; 8 nucleotides agree with TRBD1. This CDR3 comprises 14 residues. V trimming: 7 bases; J trimming: 8 bases; junction bases outside the gene matches: 12. Germline V gives CDR1 MNHNS, CDR2 SASEGT. CDR3 sequence reads: CASTVDRGVWGYTF. CDR3 sequence (DNA): TGTGCCAGCACAGTCGACAGGGGAGTTTGGGGCTACACCTTC.

This clone was recorded a few times. Additional DNA sequences in this sample encode the identical CDR3. In nucleotides, the CDR3 is TGTGCCAGCAGTTTCGGGACAGGGTACGAGCAGTACTTC. Protein sequence: CASSFGTGYEQYF. The genes are TRBV27 and TRBJ2-7, with 9 bases that match TRBD1. Germline V lookup: CDR1 MNHEY, CDR2 SMNVEV (reference sequence). V was clipped by 3 bases and J by 4 bases; unmatched bases: 1. The CDR3 is 13 amino acids.

The chain employs TRBV7-9 and TRBJ2-7, with D possibly TRBD2 on 6 matching bases. CDR3 length equals 13 residues. CDR1 and CDR2 (germline): SEHNR, FQNEAQ (reference sequence). V was trimmed by 5 bases and J by 5 bases, leaving 13 bases between them. The CDR3 nucleotides are TGTGCCAGCAGCACGTCGTGGGAGGACGAGCAGTACTTC. Its translation: CASSTSWEDEQYF.

The chain joins TRBV29-1 to TRBJ1-1; possible D gene TRBD1, 5 bases. V shed 0 bases and J shed 6 bases, with 11 bases lying between them. The CDR3 sequence is 13 residues long. Germline V gene data show CDR1 as SQVTM and CDR2 as ANQGSEA. The chain's CDR3 is CSVEDGASAEAFF. CDR3 bases: TGCAGCGTTGAAGATGGGGCGTCGGCTGAAGCTTTCTTT.

The chain couples TRBV9 to TRBJ1-2; 7 bases fit TRBD1. The ends lost 7 bases at V and 0 bases at J; junction bases unmatched: 9. CDR1 and CDR2 from the germline V gene are SGDLS and YYNGEE. This CDR3 spans 15 amino acids. CDR3 sequence (DNA): TGTGCCAGCGTTAGAGGGCAGGGGGCTAACTATGGCTACACCTTC. Amino acid sequence: CASVRGQGANYGYTF.

The chain is built from TRBV7-9 and TRBJ2-4; D unclear. In germline, CDR1 is SEHNR, CDR2 FQNEAQ (reference sequence). The CDR3 is 16 residues long. Trimming shortened V by 1 base and J by 3 bases, and 13 bases separated the two germline ends. CDR3 in DNA: TGTGCCAGCAGCTTAGGGGGAACCAAGGACAAAAACATTCAGTACTTC. Encoded protein: CASSLGGTKDKNIQYF.